The rows below give T cell receptor beta chains drawn from one sample of a study of T cells in Graves' hyperthyroidism and ophthalmopathy. Each CDR3 protein gets one entry after TCRdb re-called the multiplex PCR reads with MiXCR. The repertoire holds hundreds of thousands of distinct CDR3 sequences, 15% to 20% seen once, with 3.8% in the top ten. The sample consisted of blood. All receptors derive from a woman aged 25 to 39 with Graves' hyperthyroidism. Both conserved end residues are part of each CDR3. Each record gives: D gene, J gene, V gene, clone size, CDR3 length, CDR3 DNA, CDR3 protein. D genes are given only for firm matches. Clone size is stated in some rows and not others, as once, few, many or a class when expanded.

>-|TRBJ2-5|TRBV19|few|14
TGTGCCAGTAGTATACGAGACCCGAGAGAGACCCAGTACTTC
CASSIRDPRETQYF
>-|TRBJ2-7|TRBV5-5|-|13
TGTGCCAGCAGCTTGTCTGACGACTACGAGCAGTACTTC
CASSLSDDYEQYF
>-|TRBJ2-4|TRBV20-1|few|14
TGCAGTGCTATGGTGGGAGTGGCCAAAAACATTCAGTACTTC
CSAMVGVAKNIQYF
>TRBD2|TRBJ2-7|TRBV28|many|13
TGTGCCAGCAGCCGGGAGGGGCCTGACGAGCAGTACTTC
CASSREGPDEQYF
>TRBD2|TRBJ2-1|TRBV28|many|14
TGTGCCAGCAGTTTGCGGGAGGGATACAATGAGCAGTTCTTC
CASSLREGYNEQFF
>TRBD2|TRBJ2-1|TRBV5-1|-|14
TGCGCCAGCAGCAGGACTAGTCCGTCCGGGGAGCAGTTCTTC
CASSRTSPSGEQFF
>TRBD2|TRBJ2-1|TRBV28|-|16
TGTGCCAGCAGCCCAAAACTAGCGGGAGGGGGCAATGAGCAGTTCTTC
CASSPKLAGGGNEQFF
>-|TRBJ1-5|TRBV7-3|few|13
TGTGCCAGCAGCTTACCGGAGGCTACATCCCAGCATTTT
CASSLPEATSQHF
>-|TRBJ2-2|TRBV3-1|many|15
TGTGCCAGCAGCCAAGAGGGTCGAATCACCGGGGAGCTGTTTTTT
CASSQEGRITGELFF
>-|TRBJ2-7|TRBV7-9|-|12
TGTGCCAGCGGACAGTCAGCCTACGAGCAGTACTTC
CASGQSAYEQYF
>TRBD1|TRBJ2-3|TRBV5-1|few|15
TGCGCCAGCAGCCCCCGGACAGGGGGAGTAGATACGCAGTATTTT
CASSPRTGGVDTQYF
>-|TRBJ2-7|TRBV4-1|-|16
TGCGCCAGCAGCCAAGGCGGGTTAGCAGAAACCTACGAGCAGTACTTC
CASSQGGLAETYEQYF
>TRBD2|TRBJ2-1|TRBV6-4|-|16
TGTGCCAGCACCCCCCGGGGGGGAGGGTCCTACAATGAGCAGTTCTTC
CASTPRGGGSYNEQFF
>-|TRBJ2-7|TRBV29-1|few|11
TGCAGCGTTGAGGTTAACTACGAGCAGTACTTC
CSVEVNYEQYF
>-|TRBJ1-1|TRBV7-9|-|12
TGTGCCAGCAGCTTCTACAGGACCGAAGCTTTCTTT
CASSFYRTEAFF
>-|TRBJ2-7|TRBV28|many|16
TGTGCCAGCAGTTTAGGGATCCTGGGCCTCCCCTACGAGCAGTACTTC
CASSLGILGLPYEQYF
>TRBD1|TRBJ2-7|TRBV29-1|many|13
TGCAGCGTTCGGACAGGGGAGTCCTACGAGCAGTACTTC
CSVRTGESYEQYF
>-|TRBJ2-5|TRBV20-1|many|14
TGCAGTGCCGTAACAACAGGGAATCAAGAGACCCAGTACTTC
CSAVTTGNQETQYF